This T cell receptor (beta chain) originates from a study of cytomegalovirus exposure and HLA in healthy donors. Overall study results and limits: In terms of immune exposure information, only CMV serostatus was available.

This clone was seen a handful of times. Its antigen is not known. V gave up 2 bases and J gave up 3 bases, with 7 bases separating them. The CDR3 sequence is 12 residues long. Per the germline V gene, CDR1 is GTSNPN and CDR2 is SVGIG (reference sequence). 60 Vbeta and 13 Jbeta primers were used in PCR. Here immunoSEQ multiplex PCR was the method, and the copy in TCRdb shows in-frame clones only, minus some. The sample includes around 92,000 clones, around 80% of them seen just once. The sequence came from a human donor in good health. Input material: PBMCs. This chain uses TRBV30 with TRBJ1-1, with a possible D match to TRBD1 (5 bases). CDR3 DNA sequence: TGTGCCTGGAGTTGGGGGGACACTGAAGCTTTCTTT. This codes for CAWSWGDTEAFF.